The rows below give T cell receptor beta chains drawn from one sample of a study of T cells in localized non-small cell lung cancer. Profiled with immunoSEQ multiplex PCR; TCRdb holds only in-frame clones, not every one. The table records some 54,000 clones, 80% of them present only once. The starting material was PBMCs, obtained before any cancer treatment. These receptors originate from a woman aged 35 to 75 with stage II lung adenocarcinoma. Both conserved end residues are part of each CDR3. The order of the fields is CDR3 protein, CDR3 DNA, clone size, V gene, J gene, D gene. D genes are given only for firm matches. Size is omitted from some rows. Given values are once, few, many or a class for expanded clones.

CDR3aa: CSVGQGSAGYTF
CDR3nt: TGCAGCGTGGGACAGGGTTCGGCTGGCTACACCTTC
abundance: once
v_gene: TRBV29-1
j_gene: TRBJ1-2
d_gene: TRBD1

CDR3aa: CASSFSGVSETQYF
CDR3nt: TGTGCCAGCAGCTTTAGCGGGGTTAGCGAGACCCAGTACTTC
abundance: few
v_gene: TRBV5-8
j_gene: TRBJ2-5
d_gene: TRBD2

CDR3aa: CASSQLGVGSAEKLFF
CDR3nt: TGCGCCAGCAGCCAATTGGGGGTGGGATCCGCCGAAAAACTGTTTTTT
abundance: -
v_gene: TRBV4-1
j_gene: TRBJ1-4
d_gene: -

CDR3aa: CASSYPPYEQYF
CDR3nt: TGTGCCAGCAGTTATCCACCCTACGAGCAGTACTTC
abundance: -
v_gene: TRBV6-5
j_gene: TRBJ2-7
d_gene: -

CDR3aa: CASSESNSQETQYF
CDR3nt: TGCGCCAGCAGTGAGTCGAACAGCCAAGAGACCCAGTACTTC
abundance: -
v_gene: TRBV10-1
j_gene: TRBJ2-5
d_gene: -

CDR3aa: CASSPSGSTDTQYF
CDR3nt: TGTGCCAGCAGCCCTTCAGGGAGCACAGATACGCAGTATTTT
abundance: -
v_gene: TRBV9
j_gene: TRBJ2-3
d_gene: -

CDR3aa: CASSPLGQPNTEAFF
CDR3nt: TGTGCCAGCAGCCCGCTGGGACAACCTAACACTGAAGCTTTCTTT
abundance: few
v_gene: TRBV5-4
j_gene: TRBJ1-1
d_gene: -

CDR3aa: CASSAGNTEAFF
CDR3nt: TGTGCCAGCTCCGCGGGTAACACTGAAGCTTTCTTT
abundance: few
v_gene: TRBV9
j_gene: TRBJ1-1
d_gene: -

CDR3aa: CASSQEGTTNTGELFF
CDR3nt: TGTGCCAGCAGCCAAGAAGGGACGACGAACACCGGGGAGCTGTTTTTT
abundance: -
v_gene: TRBV4-2
j_gene: TRBJ2-2
d_gene: -

CDR3aa: CASRAARGADYGYTF
CDR3nt: TGTGCCAGCAGGGCAGCAAGAGGGGCAGACTATGGCTACACCTTC
abundance: -
v_gene: TRBV6-6
j_gene: TRBJ1-2
d_gene: -

CDR3aa: CASSLKSASSTDTQYF
CDR3nt: TGTGCCAGCAGCTTAAAGTCGGCCTCTAGCACAGATACGCAGTATTTT
abundance: once
v_gene: TRBV7-9
j_gene: TRBJ2-3
d_gene: -

CDR3aa: CASSSGQGVWETQYF
CDR3nt: TGTGCCAGCAGCTCGGGACAGGGAGTGTGGGAGACCCAGTACTTC
abundance: once
v_gene: TRBV7-2
j_gene: TRBJ2-5
d_gene: TRBD1

CDR3aa: CAWSDGNTGELFF
CDR3nt: TGTGCCTGGAGTGACGGGAACACCGGGGAGCTGTTTTTT
abundance: once
v_gene: TRBV30
j_gene: TRBJ2-2
d_gene: -

CDR3aa: CASSGGQPNEKLFF
CDR3nt: TGTGCCAGCAGTGGGGGACAGCCTAATGAAAAACTGTTTTTT
abundance: -
v_gene: TRBV2
j_gene: TRBJ1-4
d_gene: TRBD1

CDR3aa: CASSVGGRYQETQYF
CDR3nt: TGTGCCAGCAGCGTAGGGGGGCGGTACCAAGAGACCCAGTACTTC
abundance: -
v_gene: TRBV9
j_gene: TRBJ2-5
d_gene: -

CDR3aa: CASSFRQGTTEAFF
CDR3nt: TGTGCCAGCAGTTTTCGACAGGGGACTACCGAAGCTTTCTTT
abundance: once
v_gene: TRBV6-6
j_gene: TRBJ1-1
d_gene: TRBD1

CDR3aa: CASSYGQGEQYF
CDR3nt: TGTGCCAGCAGCTACGGACAGGGTGAGCAGTACTTC
abundance: -
v_gene: TRBV7-2
j_gene: TRBJ2-7
d_gene: TRBD1

CDR3aa: CASSEAEQDRYTEAFF
CDR3nt: TGTGCCAGCAGTGAAGCAGAACAGGATAGATACACTGAAGCTTTCTTT
abundance: -
v_gene: TRBV2
j_gene: TRBJ1-1
d_gene: -

CDR3aa: CASSYGRGGTEAFF
CDR3nt: TGTGCCAGCAGTTACGGGAGGGGAGGCACTGAAGCTTTCTTT
abundance: -
v_gene: TRBV6-5
j_gene: TRBJ1-1
d_gene: -

CDR3aa: CASSFIDRDEQFF
CDR3nt: TGTGCCAGCAGCTTCATTGACCGGGACGAGCAGTTCTTC
abundance: once
v_gene: TRBV5-6
j_gene: TRBJ2-1
d_gene: -

CDR3aa: CAGGTRGSTDTQYF
CDR3nt: TGTGCCGGCGGTACGCGGGGGAGCACAGATACGCAGTATTTT
abundance: few
v_gene: TRBV6-6
j_gene: TRBJ2-3
d_gene: TRBD2

CDR3aa: CASSPEPGQGDGGNTQYF
CDR3nt: TGTGCCAGCAGCCCCGAACCGGGACAGGGGGACGGGGGAAATACGCAGTATTTT
abundance: -
v_gene: TRBV11-2
j_gene: TRBJ2-3
d_gene: TRBD1

CDR3aa: CASSLAPRGLSPLHF
CDR3nt: TGCGCCAGCAGCTTGGCCCCGCGCGGGCTTTCACCCCTCCACTTT
abundance: once
v_gene: TRBV5-1
j_gene: TRBJ1-6
d_gene: -

CDR3aa: CASSKQGLGNQPQHF
CDR3nt: TGTGCCAGTAGTAAACAGGGGCTTGGGAATCAGCCCCAGCATTTT
abundance: -
v_gene: TRBV19
j_gene: TRBJ1-5
d_gene: TRBD1

CDR3aa: CASSPRRPQETQYF
CDR3nt: TGTGCCAGCAGCCCGCGACGGCCCCAAGAGACCCAGTACTTC
abundance: -
v_gene: TRBV7-2
j_gene: TRBJ2-5
d_gene: -

CDR3aa: CASSLGRGSYEQYF
CDR3nt: TGTGCCAGCAGCTTAGGTAGGGGGTCCTACGAGCAGTACTTC
abundance: -
v_gene: TRBV11-1
j_gene: TRBJ2-7
d_gene: -

CDR3aa: CASSRRGASSYEQYF
CDR3nt: TGTGCCAGCAGCCGCCGGGGGGCGAGCTCCTACGAGCAGTACTTC
abundance: -
v_gene: TRBV5-6
j_gene: TRBJ2-7
d_gene: -

CDR3aa: CAWRGLPLGNTIYF
CDR3nt: TGTGCCTGGAGGGGACTTCCTCTGGGAAACACCATATATTTT
abundance: -
v_gene: TRBV30
j_gene: TRBJ1-3
d_gene: -

CDR3aa: CASSMLDRGRPQHF
CDR3nt: TGTGCCAGTAGTATGTTGGACAGGGGGCGGCCCCAGCATTTT
abundance: -
v_gene: TRBV19
j_gene: TRBJ1-5
d_gene: TRBD1

CDR3aa: CAWSVPETESGYTF
CDR3nt: TGTGCCTGGAGTGTACCCGAGACAGAAAGTGGCTACACCTTC
abundance: once
v_gene: TRBV30
j_gene: TRBJ1-2
d_gene: -

CDR3aa: CASRQGGYSNQPQHF
CDR3nt: TGTGCCAGCAGGCAGGGGGGATATAGCAATCAGCCCCAGCATTTT
abundance: -
v_gene: TRBV27
j_gene: TRBJ1-5
d_gene: TRBD1

CDR3aa: CASSWGKGHNQPQHF
CDR3nt: TGTGCCAGCAGTTGGGGGAAGGGGCACAATCAGCCCCAGCATTTT
abundance: -
v_gene: TRBV6-5
j_gene: TRBJ1-5
d_gene: -

CDR3aa: CSVRANYGYTF
CDR3nt: TGCAGCGTTCGGGCAAACTATGGCTACACCTTC
abundance: -
v_gene: TRBV29-1
j_gene: TRBJ1-2
d_gene: -

CDR3aa: CASSPGLPQGYTF
CDR3nt: TGTGCCAGCAGCCCGGGCCTCCCACAAGGCTACACCTTC
abundance: -
v_gene: TRBV7-3
j_gene: TRBJ1-2
d_gene: -

CDR3aa: CASSSQGGTNEKLFF
CDR3nt: TGTGCCAGCAGCTCACAGGGGGGAACTAATGAAAAACTGTTTTTT
abundance: -
v_gene: TRBV7-2
j_gene: TRBJ1-4
d_gene: TRBD1

CDR3aa: CASINTGGNQPQHF
CDR3nt: TGTGCCAGCATTAATACAGGGGGCAATCAGCCCCAGCATTTT
abundance: once
v_gene: TRBV6-5
j_gene: TRBJ1-5
d_gene: TRBD1

CDR3aa: CASSLFPSGGSYNEQFF
CDR3nt: TGTGCCAGCAGCTTGTTCCCAAGCGGGGGCTCCTACAATGAGCAGTTCTTC
abundance: -
v_gene: TRBV7-9
j_gene: TRBJ2-1
d_gene: TRBD2

CDR3aa: CASSSSLDTEAFF
CDR3nt: TGTGCCAGCAGCTCCAGTCTGGACACTGAAGCTTTCTTT
abundance: few
v_gene: TRBV7-3
j_gene: TRBJ1-1
d_gene: -

CDR3aa: CASSLRTRDGYTF
CDR3nt: TGTGCCAGCAGCTTGCGGACAAGGGATGGCTACACCTTC
abundance: -
v_gene: TRBV5-4
j_gene: TRBJ1-2
d_gene: -

CDR3aa: CASSQAGHDNQPQHF
CDR3nt: TGTGCCAGCTCACAGGCGGGGCATGACAATCAGCCCCAGCATTTT
abundance: -
v_gene: TRBV18
j_gene: TRBJ1-5
d_gene: -

CDR3aa: CASSYSAGASYNEQFF
CDR3nt: TGTGCCAGCAGTTACTCGGCGGGGGCCTCCTACAATGAGCAGTTCTTC
abundance: once
v_gene: TRBV6-5
j_gene: TRBJ2-1
d_gene: -

CDR3aa: CASKSGPQRAEHTF
CDR3nt: TGTGCCAGCAAGTCCGGGCCCCAGAGAGCGGAACACACCTTC
abundance: -
v_gene: TRBV6-5
j_gene: TRBJ1-2
d_gene: -

CDR3aa: CASSSSGGLQETQYF
CDR3nt: TGTGCCAGCAGCTCTAGCGGGGGACTTCAAGAGACCCAGTACTTC
abundance: -
v_gene: TRBV5-4
j_gene: TRBJ2-5
d_gene: TRBD2

CDR3aa: CASSLLYETEAFF
CDR3nt: TGTGCCAGCAGCTTATTGTACGAGACTGAAGCTTTCTTT
abundance: -
v_gene: TRBV11-3
j_gene: TRBJ1-1
d_gene: -

CDR3aa: CAWGTVGAYEQYF
CDR3nt: TGTGCCTGGGGGACAGTCGGGGCCTACGAGCAGTACTTC
abundance: once
v_gene: TRBV30
j_gene: TRBJ2-7
d_gene: TRBD1